One T cell receptor beta chain is described in this entry. This record belongs to a study of T cell responses to AZD1222 COVID-19 vaccine. The data were produced by immunoSEQ multiplex PCR, yet TCRdb's version contains in-frame clones alone and is incomplete. The table lists about 150,000 clones, approximately 87% of them singletons, with roughly 5% in the top ten. CDR1 and CDR2 (germline): SGHTA, FQGTGA. V lost 3 bases, J lost 1 base, and 6 bases lay in between. This CDR3 contains 14 residues. Here the sequenced sample was peripheral blood, taken on day 0 of MenACWY control vaccination. This TCR was recovered from an adult in good health. This chain connects TRBV7-3 to TRBJ2-2; unclear D gene. The CDR3 protein is CASSFLRNTGELFF. For the CDR3, the DNA is TGTGCCAGCAGCTTCCTAAGGAACACCGGGGAGCTGTTTTTT. Based on the CDR3 plus reference TRBV7-3 and TRBJ2-2, the full variable domain is GAGVSQTPSNKVTEKGKYVELRCDPISGHTALYWYRQSLGQGPEFLIYFQGTGAADDSGLPNDRFFAVRPEGSVSTLKIQRTERGDSAVYLCASSFLRNTGELFFGEGSRLTVL.